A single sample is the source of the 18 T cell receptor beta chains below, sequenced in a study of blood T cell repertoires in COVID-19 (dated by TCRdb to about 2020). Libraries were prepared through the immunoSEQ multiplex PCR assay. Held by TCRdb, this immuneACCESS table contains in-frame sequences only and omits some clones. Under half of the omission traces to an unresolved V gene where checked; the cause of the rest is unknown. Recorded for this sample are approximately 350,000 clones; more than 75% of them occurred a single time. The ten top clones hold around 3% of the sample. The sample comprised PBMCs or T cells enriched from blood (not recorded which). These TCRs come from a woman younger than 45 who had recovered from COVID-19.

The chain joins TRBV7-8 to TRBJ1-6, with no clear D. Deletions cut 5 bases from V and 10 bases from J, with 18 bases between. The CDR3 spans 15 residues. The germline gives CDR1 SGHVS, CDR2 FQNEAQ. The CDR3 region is CASSPQWASSSPLHF. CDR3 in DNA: TGTGCCAGCAGCCCACAATGGGCCTCTTCCTCACCCCTCCACTTT.

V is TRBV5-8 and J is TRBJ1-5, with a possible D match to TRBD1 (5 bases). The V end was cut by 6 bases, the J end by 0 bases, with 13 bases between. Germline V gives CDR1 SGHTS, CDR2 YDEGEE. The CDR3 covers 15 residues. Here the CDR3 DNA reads TGTGCCAGCAACCGACAGTTCTATAGCAATCAGCCCCAGCATTTT. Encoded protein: CASNRQFYSNQPQHF. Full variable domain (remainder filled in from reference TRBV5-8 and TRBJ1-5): EAGVTQSPTHLIKTRGQQATLRCSPISGHTSVYWYQQALGLGLQFLLWYDEGEERNRGNFPPRFSGRQFPNYSSELNVNALELEDSALYLCASNRQFYSNQPQHFGDGTRLSIL.

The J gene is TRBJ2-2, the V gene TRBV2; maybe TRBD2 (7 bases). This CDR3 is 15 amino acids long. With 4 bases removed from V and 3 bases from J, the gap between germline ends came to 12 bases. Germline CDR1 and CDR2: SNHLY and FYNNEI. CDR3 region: CASSGEGGHTGELFF. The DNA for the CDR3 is TGTGCCAGCAGTGGCGAGGGGGGGCACACCGGGGAGCTGTTTTTT. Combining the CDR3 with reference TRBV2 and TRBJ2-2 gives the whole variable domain EPEVTQTPSHQVTQMGQEVILRCVPISNHLYFYWYRQILGQKVEFLVSFYNNEISEKSEIFDDQFSVERPDGSNFTLKIRSTKLEDSAMYFCASSGEGGHTGELFFGEGSRLTVL.

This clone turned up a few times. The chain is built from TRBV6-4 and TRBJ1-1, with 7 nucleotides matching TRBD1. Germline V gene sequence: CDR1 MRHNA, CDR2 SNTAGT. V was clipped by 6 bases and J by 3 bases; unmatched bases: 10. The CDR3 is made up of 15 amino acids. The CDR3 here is CASRDSDREDTEAFF. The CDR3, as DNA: TGTGCCAGCAGGGATAGTGACAGGGAGGACACTGAAGCTTTCTTT.

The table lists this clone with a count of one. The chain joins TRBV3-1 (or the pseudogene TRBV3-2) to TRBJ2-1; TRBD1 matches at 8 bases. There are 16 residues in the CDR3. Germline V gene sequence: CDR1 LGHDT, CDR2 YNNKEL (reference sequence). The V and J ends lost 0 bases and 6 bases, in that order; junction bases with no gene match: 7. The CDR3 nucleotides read TGTGCCAGCAGCCAAGATTGGGGACAGGTTGGCAATGAGCAGTTCTTC. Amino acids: CASSQDWGQVGNEQFF.

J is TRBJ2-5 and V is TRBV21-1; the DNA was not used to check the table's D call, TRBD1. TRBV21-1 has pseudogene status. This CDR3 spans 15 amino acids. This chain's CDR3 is CASSKWLQGVETQYF. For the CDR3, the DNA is TGTGCCAGCAGCAAATGGTTACAGGGGGTTGAGACCCAGTACTTC.

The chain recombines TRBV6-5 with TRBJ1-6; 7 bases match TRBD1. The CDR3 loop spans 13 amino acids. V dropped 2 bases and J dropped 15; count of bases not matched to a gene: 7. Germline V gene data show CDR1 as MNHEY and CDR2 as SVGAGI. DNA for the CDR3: TGTGCCAGCAGTTACAGGGACAGAGACGACCTCCACTTT. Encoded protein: CASSYRDRDDLHF.

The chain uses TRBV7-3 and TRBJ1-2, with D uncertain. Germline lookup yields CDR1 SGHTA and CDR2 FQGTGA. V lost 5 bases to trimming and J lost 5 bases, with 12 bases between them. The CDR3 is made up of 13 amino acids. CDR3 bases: TGTGCCAGCAGCCCTGGCAGGCTGTATGGCTACACCTTC. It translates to CASSPGRLYGYTF.

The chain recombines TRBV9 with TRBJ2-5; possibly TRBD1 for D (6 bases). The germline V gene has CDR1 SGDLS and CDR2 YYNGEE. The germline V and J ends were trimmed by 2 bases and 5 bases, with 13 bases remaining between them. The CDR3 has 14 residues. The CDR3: CASSVGVRGETQYF. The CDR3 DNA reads TGTGCCAGCAGCGTCGGTGTCAGGGGTGAGACCCAGTACTTC.

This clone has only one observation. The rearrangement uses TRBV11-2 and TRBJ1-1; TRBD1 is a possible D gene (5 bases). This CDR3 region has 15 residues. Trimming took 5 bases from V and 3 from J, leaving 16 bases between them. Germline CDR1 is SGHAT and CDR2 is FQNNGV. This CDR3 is CASSPFKGRHTEAFF. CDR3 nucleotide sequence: TGTGCCAGCAGCCCCTTTAAGGGGCGACACACTGAAGCTTTCTTT.

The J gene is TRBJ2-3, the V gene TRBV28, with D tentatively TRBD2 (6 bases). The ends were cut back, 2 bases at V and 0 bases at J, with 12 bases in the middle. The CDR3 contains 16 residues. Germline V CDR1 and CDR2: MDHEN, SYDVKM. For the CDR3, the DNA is TGTGCCAGCAGTTTACAAGGGGCGGGGAGCACAGATACGCAGTATTTT. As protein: CASSLQGAGSTDTQYF.

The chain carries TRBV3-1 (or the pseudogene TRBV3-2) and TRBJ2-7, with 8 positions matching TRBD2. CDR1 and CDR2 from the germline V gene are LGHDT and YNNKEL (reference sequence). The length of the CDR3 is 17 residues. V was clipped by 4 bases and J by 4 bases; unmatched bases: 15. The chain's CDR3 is CASSLGAGTSFSYEQYF. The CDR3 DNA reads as TGTGCCAGCAGCCTAGGAGCCGGGACTAGTTTTTCTTACGAGCAGTACTTC.

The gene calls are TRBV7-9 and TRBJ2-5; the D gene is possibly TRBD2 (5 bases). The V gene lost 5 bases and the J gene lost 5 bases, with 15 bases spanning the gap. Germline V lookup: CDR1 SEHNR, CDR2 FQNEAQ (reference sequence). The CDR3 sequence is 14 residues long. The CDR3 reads CASSPSWGVETQYF. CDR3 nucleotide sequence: TGTGCCAGCAGCCCCTCGTGGGGAGTGGAGACCCAGTACTTC.

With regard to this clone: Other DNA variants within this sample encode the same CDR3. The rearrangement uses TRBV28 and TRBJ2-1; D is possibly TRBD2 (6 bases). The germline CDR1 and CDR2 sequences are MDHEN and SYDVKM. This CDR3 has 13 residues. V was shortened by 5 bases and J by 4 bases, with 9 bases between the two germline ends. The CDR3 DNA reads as TGTGCCAGCAGTCCCGGGACTTACAATGAGCAGTTCTTC. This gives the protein CASSPGTYNEQFF.

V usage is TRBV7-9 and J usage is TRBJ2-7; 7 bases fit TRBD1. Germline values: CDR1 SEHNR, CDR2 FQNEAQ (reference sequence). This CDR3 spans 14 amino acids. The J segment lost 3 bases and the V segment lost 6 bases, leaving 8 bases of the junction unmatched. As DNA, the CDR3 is TGTGCCAGCAGTGACAGGGTCAAGTTCTACGAGCAGTACTTC. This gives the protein CASSDRVKFYEQYF.

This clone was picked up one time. The CDR3 DNA sequence: TGTGCCAGCAGCCAAGATGGATGGGGACAGGGCACAGATACGCAGTATTTT. It translates to CASSQDGWGQGTDTQYF. V usage is TRBV14 and J usage is TRBJ2-3; 8 bases align to TRBD1. The germline V gene has CDR1 SGHDN and CDR2 FVKESK. The CDR3 consists of 17 residues. V lost 0 bases and J lost 1; bases outside the gene matches: 6.

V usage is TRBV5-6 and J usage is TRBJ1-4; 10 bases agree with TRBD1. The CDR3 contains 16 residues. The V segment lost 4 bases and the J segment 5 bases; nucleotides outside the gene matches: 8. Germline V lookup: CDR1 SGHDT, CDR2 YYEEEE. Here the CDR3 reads CASSLLGQGRNEKLFF. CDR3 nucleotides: TGTGCCAGCAGCCTCCTGGGACAGGGGAGAAATGAAAAACTGTTTTTT. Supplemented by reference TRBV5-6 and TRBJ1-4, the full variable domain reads DAGVTQSPTHLIKTRGQQVTLRCSPKSGHDTVSWYQQALGQGPQFIFQYYEEEERQRGNFPDRFSGHQFPNYSSELNVNALLLGDSALYLCASSLLGQGRNEKLFFGSGTQLSVL.

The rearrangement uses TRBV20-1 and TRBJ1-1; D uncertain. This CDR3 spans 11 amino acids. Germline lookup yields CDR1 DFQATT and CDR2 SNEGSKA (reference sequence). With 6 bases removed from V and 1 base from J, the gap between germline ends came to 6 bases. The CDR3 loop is CSAKRNTEAFF. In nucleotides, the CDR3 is TGCAGTGCAAAGAGGAACACTGAAGCTTTCTTT.